The 4 T cell receptor beta chains below all came from one sample that was sequenced in a study of blood T cell repertoires in COVID-19. Data came from immunoSEQ multiplex PCR; TCRdb stores just in-frame clones and leaves some out. The data contain approximately 70,000 clones, just over 85% of them seen just once; the ten biggest clones take up under 6%. Sequenced: peripheral blood. These receptors were obtained from a human donor in a cohort sampled during active COVID-19.

J is TRBJ2-7 and V is TRBV2; 8 nucleotides align to TRBD1. From germline, CDR1 is SNHLY and CDR2 FYNNEI. V lost 6 bases and J lost 0; bases outside the gene matches: 4. The CDR3 consists of 14 residues. The CDR3 sequence: CASRRTGISYEQYF. Here the CDR3 DNA reads TGTGCCAGCAGGCGGACAGGGATCTCCTACGAGCAGTACTTC.

V and J are TRBV3-1 (or the pseudogene TRBV3-2) and TRBJ1-6; D not resolved. V lost 0 bases and J lost 6, with 9 bases in between. The CDR3 is 15 amino acids. Germline CDR1 LGHDT, CDR2 YNNKEL (reference sequence). The CDR3 reads CASSQENGVNSPLHF. The DNA for the CDR3 is TGTGCCAGCAGCCAAGAGAACGGGGTTAATTCACCCCTCCACTTT.

This clone was found once. The rearrangement joins TRBV19 to TRBJ2-7; D possibly corresponds to TRBD1 (6 bases). This CDR3 is built from 15 residues. Trimming shortened V by 6 bases and J by 0 bases, and 15 bases separated the two germline ends. The germline V gene encodes CDR1 LNHDA and CDR2 SQIVND (reference sequence). The CDR3 region is CASSFRGPSSYEQYF. DNA for the CDR3: TGTGCCAGTAGCTTCAGGGGCCCCAGCTCCTACGAGCAGTACTTC.

This clone has just one count. This chain links TRBV7-3 with TRBJ2-3; D might be TRBD1 (6 bases). The CDR3 contains 15 residues. Germline assignment: CDR1 SGHTA and CDR2 FQGTGA. The V end lost 5 bases, the J end lost 0 bases, and 12 bases lay between the germline ends. This CDR3 reads CASSVNRASTDTQYF. In nucleotides, the CDR3 is TGTGCCAGCAGCGTAAACAGGGCTAGCACAGATACGCAGTATTTT.